The 14 T cell receptor beta chains in this list originate from one sample, sequenced in a study of OX40 agonist ivuxolimab in advanced cancers. Libraries were made using the immunoSEQ multiplex PCR assay. The clones in this table, taken by TCRdb from immuneACCESS, are in-frame only. Not every clone is retained; where verified, under half of the shortfall comes from an unresolved V gene, and the cause of the rest is unknown. The sample yields fewer than 85,000 clones; approximately 90% were counted once. The ten top clones hold approximately 0.99% of the sample. The input for sequencing was CD4+ or CD8+ T cells sorted from blood, taken in a trial of the OX40 agonist ivuxolimab. These receptors were taken from an adult with an advanced solid tumor such as melanoma, head and neck, liver or kidney cancer.

The V and J genes are TRBV7-2 and TRBJ1-5, with D perhaps matching TRBD1 (6 bases). Per the germline V gene, CDR1 is SGHTA and CDR2 is FQGNSA. V lost 1 base, J lost 10 bases, and 11 bases lay in between. The CDR3 totals 13 residues. The CDR3: CASSLVLTGPQHF. The CDR3 region has the DNA TGTGCCAGCAGCTTAGTTCTGACAGGTCCCCAGCATTTT.

The chain employs TRBV19 and TRBJ2-7; TRBD1 matches 7 bases. J was trimmed by 4 bases and V by 8 bases; bases with no gene match: 11. This CDR3 region has 14 residues. Germline V lookup: CDR1 LNHDA, CDR2 SQIVND (reference sequence). The CDR3 region has the DNA TGTGCCAGTGGAGACCCAGGACAGGCTTACGAGCAGTACTTC. Its translation is CASGDPGQAYEQYF. The full variable domain, rest sourced from reference TRBV19 and TRBJ2-7, is DGGITQSPKYLFRKEGQNVTLSCEQNLNHDAMYWYRQDPGQGLRLIYYSQIVNDFQKGDIAEGYSVSREKKESFPLTVTSAQKNPTAFYLCASGDPGQAYEQYFGPGTRLTVT.

The gene calls are TRBV30 and TRBJ1-4; D gene uncertain. V was shortened by 2 bases and J by 7 bases, with 11 bases between the two germline ends. This CDR3 comprises 13 residues. Looked up from germline, CDR1 is GTSNPN and CDR2 is SVGIG (reference sequence). CDR3 in DNA: TGTGCCTGGAGTCGGTCAATCGGTGAAAAACTGTTTTTT. This codes for CAWSRSIGEKLFF.

V gene TRBV5-1 combines with J gene TRBJ1-2; the match to TRBD1 covers 9 bases. The germline V gene encodes CDR1 SGHRS and CDR2 YFSETQ. The CDR3 consists of 14 residues. Trimming took 5 bases from V and 6 from J; bases not matched to a gene: 8. The CDR3 coding sequence is TGCGCCAGCAGTTATCTGACAGGGGGGGATGGCTACACCTTC. It codes for CASSYLTGGDGYTF.

The sample holds a few counts of this clone. The V and J genes are TRBV30 and TRBJ1-4; D unresolved. V was clipped by 2 bases and J by 8 bases, with 15 bases between them. CDR3 size: 14 residues. CDR1 is GTSNPN, CDR2 SVGIG, per germline (reference sequence). The CDR3: CAWSWRVGAEKLFF. CDR3 bases: TGTGCCTGGAGTTGGAGAGTAGGAGCGGAAAAACTGTTTTTT.

This clone was seen a single time. The sample contains more than one DNA sequence encoding this CDR3. The chain has TRBV7-2 and TRBJ2-7; 8 bases are shared with TRBD1. Per germline, CDR1 SGHTA and CDR2 FQGNSA. This CDR3 comprises 15 residues. Trimming removed 1 base from V and 3 bases from J; junction bases left unmatched: 5. The DNA of the CDR3 is TGTGCCAGCAGCTTAGACTTTGGGACAGGCTACGAGCAGTACTTC. Translation: CASSLDFGTGYEQYF.

The V and J genes are TRBV7-7 and TRBJ2-2; 11 bases align to TRBD2. Per germline, CDR1 SSHAT and CDR2 FNYEAQ (reference sequence). V was clipped by 3 bases and J by 1 base; unmatched bases: 1. CDR3 size: 16 residues. The CDR3 region is CASSLGTSGNTGELFF. The CDR3 DNA reads TGTGCCAGCAGCTTGGGGACTAGCGGGAACACCGGGGAGCTGTTTTTT.

This clone was detected only once. V is TRBV9 and J is TRBJ2-3; weak D call: TRBD2 (5 bases). V lost 4 bases to trimming and J lost 2 bases, with 20 bases between them. The CDR3 spans 17 residues. Germline values: CDR1 SGDLS, CDR2 YYNGEE. The CDR3 is CASSPRWGAGPTDTQYF. The DNA for the CDR3 is TGTGCCAGCAGCCCTAGGTGGGGAGCCGGGCCCACAGATACGCAGTATTTT. Full variable domain (outside the CDR3, taken from reference TRBV9 and TRBJ2-3): DSGVTQTPKHLITATGQRVTLRCSPRSGDLSVYWYQQSLDQGLQFLIQYYNGEERAKGNILERFSAQQFPDLHSELNLSSLELGDSALYFCASSPRWGAGPTDTQYFGPGTRLTVL.

This sequence joins TRBV6-1 and TRBJ2-7; D is ambiguous. The length of the CDR3 is 12 residues. In germline, CDR1 is MNHNS, CDR2 SASEGT. V gave up 8 bases and J gave up 3 bases, with 11 bases separating them. This chain's CDR3 is CASGFTLYEQYF. The DNA of the CDR3 is TGTGCCAGCGGTTTTACCCTCTACGAGCAGTACTTC.

The genes are TRBV19 and TRBJ2-7, with 7 bases matching TRBD2. Germline V CDR1 and CDR2: LNHDA, SQIVND (reference sequence). The trim removed 1 base at V and 6 bases at J, leaving 6 bases unmatched. The CDR3 has 14 amino acids. The CDR3 protein is CASSIGAGVGEQYF. The CDR3 coding sequence is TGTGCCAGTAGTATAGGGGCGGGGGTAGGCGAGCAGTACTTC. Complete variable domain (other parts from reference TRBV19 and TRBJ2-7): DGGITQSPKYLFRKEGQNVTLSCEQNLNHDAMYWYRQDPGQGLRLIYYSQIVNDFQKGDIAEGYSVSREKKESFPLTVTSAQKNPTAFYLCASSIGAGVGEQYFGPGTRLTVT.

The CDR3: CASSVSTGGGYGYTF. The DNA for the CDR3 is TGTGCCAGCAGCGTATCAACAGGGGGAGGCTATGGCTACACCTTC. This chain links TRBV9 with TRBJ1-2; 8 bases align to TRBD1. With V trimmed by 1 base and J by 4 bases, 6 bases remained unmatched. This CDR3 spans 15 amino acids. Germline V gene lookup returns CDR1 SGDLS and CDR2 YYNGEE.

This rearrangement joins TRBV7-3 to TRBJ2-1, with 10 bases identical to TRBD1. CDR1 and CDR2 (germline): SGHTA, FQGTGA. Unmatched junction bases numbered 3, after V lost 4 bases and J lost 3 bases. The CDR3 contains 15 residues. Here the CDR3 DNA reads TGTGCCAGCAGCTACGGGACAGGGGACTACAATGAGCAGTTCTTC. Its protein is CASSYGTGDYNEQFF.

The chain recombines TRBV25-1 with TRBJ2-5, with TRBD2 matching over 11 bases. Germline V lookup: CDR1 MGHDK, CDR2 SYGVNS. This CDR3 spans 13 amino acids. Trimming removed 6 bases from V and 5 bases from J; junction bases left unmatched: 2. The CDR3 DNA sequence: TGTGCCAGCAGACCTAGCGGGGGGGAGACCCAGTACTTC. This codes for CASRPSGGETQYF.

This clone was seen once. The rearrangement joins TRBV5-1 to TRBJ2-3; TRBD1 matches at 8 bases. V lost 0 bases and J lost 5; bases outside the gene matches: 2. Germline V gene data show CDR1 as SGHRS and CDR2 as YFSETQ. This CDR3 contains 14 residues. CDR3 in DNA: TGCGCCAGCAGCTTGGGACAGGGGAAAGATACGCAGTATTTT. This gives the protein CASSLGQGKDTQYF.